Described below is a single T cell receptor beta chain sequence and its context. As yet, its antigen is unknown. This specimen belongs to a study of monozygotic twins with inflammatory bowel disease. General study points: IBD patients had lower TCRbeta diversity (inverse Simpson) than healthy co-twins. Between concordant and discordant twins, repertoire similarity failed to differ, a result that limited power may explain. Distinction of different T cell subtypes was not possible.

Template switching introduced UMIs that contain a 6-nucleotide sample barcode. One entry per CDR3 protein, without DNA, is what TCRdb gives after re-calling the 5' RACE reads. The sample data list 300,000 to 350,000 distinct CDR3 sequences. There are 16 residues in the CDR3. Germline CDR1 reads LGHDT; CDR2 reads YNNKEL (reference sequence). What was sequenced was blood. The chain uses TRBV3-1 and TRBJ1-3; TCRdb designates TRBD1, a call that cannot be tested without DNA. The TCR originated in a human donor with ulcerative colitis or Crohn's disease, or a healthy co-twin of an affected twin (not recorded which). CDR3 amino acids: CASSRTSGTAGNTIYF.